Listed below are T cell receptor beta chains from one sample, sequenced in a study of blood T cell repertoires in COVID-19. The method was immunoSEQ multiplex PCR; TCRdb's version includes in-frame clones alone and lacks a portion of them. Of about 210,000 clones in the sample, 85% to 90% were seen once. The sample was peripheral blood. The receptors derive from a man aged 18 to 29 with active or convalescent COVID-19. Both conserved end residues are part of each CDR3. The order of the fields is V gene, CDR3 length, J gene, D gene, clone size, CDR3 DNA, CDR3 protein. A D gene is named only where the DNA matches it firmly. Expanded clones are given a class, and other clones once, few, many or no size at all.

v_gene: TRBV5-1; len: 14; j_gene: TRBJ2-7; d_gene: TRBD1; abundance: -; CDR3nt: TGCGCCAGCAGCGGCGGACAGGGTGGCTACGAGCAGTACTTC; CDR3aa: CASSGGQGGYEQYF
v_gene: TRBV5-1; len: 14; j_gene: TRBJ2-7; d_gene: TRBD1; abundance: -; CDR3nt: TGCGCCAGCAGCCCGGGACAGGGGGCCTACGAGCAGTACTTC; CDR3aa: CASSPGQGAYEQYF
v_gene: TRBV6-5; len: 15; j_gene: TRBJ2-7; d_gene: TRBD1; abundance: once; CDR3nt: TGTGCCAGCAGTTACTCCGAAGGACAGGCCTATGTGCAGTACTTC; CDR3aa: CASSYSEGQAYVQYF
v_gene: TRBV5-6; len: 15; j_gene: TRBJ2-7; d_gene: -; abundance: -; CDR3nt: TGTGCCAGCAGACATCGCGTAGACACCTCCTACGAGCAGTACTTC; CDR3aa: CASRHRVDTSYEQYF
v_gene: TRBV7-8; len: 19; j_gene: TRBJ2-1; d_gene: TRBD2; abundance: -; CDR3nt: TGTGCCAGCAGCAAAGTGGGTAGCGGGACCCCACGCCCCTACAATGAGCAGTTCTTC; CDR3aa: CASSKVGSGTPRPYNEQFF
v_gene: TRBV24-1; len: 16; j_gene: TRBJ2-3; d_gene: -; abundance: -; CDR3nt: TGTGCCACCAGTCCCCGACAGACGGCGAGCACAGATACGCAGTATTTT; CDR3aa: CATSPRQTASTDTQYF
v_gene: TRBV7-9; len: 17; j_gene: TRBJ2-7; d_gene: TRBD1; abundance: -; CDR3nt: TGTGCCAGCAGCTTAGGGGAACGACAGGGATGGGTCTACGAGCAGTACTTC; CDR3aa: CASSLGERQGWVYEQYF
v_gene: TRBV7-9; len: 16; j_gene: TRBJ2-3; d_gene: -; abundance: once; CDR3nt: TGTGCCAGCAGCGTAAGCGGAAGGGGGAGCACAGATACGCAGTATTTT; CDR3aa: CASSVSGRGSTDTQYF
v_gene: TRBV11-2; len: 12; j_gene: TRBJ1-1; d_gene: -; abundance: -; CDR3nt: TGTGCCAGCAGCTTCTTGAACACTGAAGCTTTCTTT; CDR3aa: CASSFLNTEAFF
v_gene: TRBV27; len: 18; j_gene: TRBJ1-5; d_gene: TRBD1; abundance: -; CDR3nt: TGTGCCAGCAGTTTATTAGGGACAGGGGACGTTAGCAATCAGCCCCAGCATTTT; CDR3aa: CASSLLGTGDVSNQPQHF
v_gene: TRBV5-1; len: 15; j_gene: TRBJ2-1; d_gene: TRBD1; abundance: few; CDR3nt: TGCGCCAGCAGCTTGGTAGGGGGCCAATACAATGAGCAGTTCTTC; CDR3aa: CASSLVGGQYNEQFF
v_gene: TRBV10-3; len: 14; j_gene: TRBJ2-7; d_gene: TRBD2; abundance: -; CDR3nt: TGTGCCATCAGTAGAGGGCTAGCGGGGGACGAGCAGTACTTC; CDR3aa: CAISRGLAGDEQYF
v_gene: TRBV19; len: 14; j_gene: TRBJ1-5; d_gene: TRBD1; abundance: -; CDR3nt: TGTGCCAGTAGCCTGGGACAGATCAATCAGCCCCAGCATTTT; CDR3aa: CASSLGQINQPQHF
v_gene: TRBV10-1; len: 13; j_gene: TRBJ1-1; d_gene: -; abundance: -; CDR3nt: TGCGCCAGCACCGAACGGGGGGATACTGAAGCTTTCTTT; CDR3aa: CASTERGDTEAFF
v_gene: TRBV24-1; len: 16; j_gene: TRBJ1-5; d_gene: -; abundance: -; CDR3nt: TGTGCCACCAGTGACCCTATGGCGGGAAACAATCAGCCCCAGCATTTT; CDR3aa: CATSDPMAGNNQPQHF
v_gene: TRBV7-2; len: 16; j_gene: TRBJ1-2; d_gene: -; abundance: -; CDR3nt: TGTGCCAGCAGCTTAGGAGTAGGGATTACAGGAGATGGCTACACCTTC; CDR3aa: CASSLGVGITGDGYTF
v_gene: TRBV6-4; len: 15; j_gene: TRBJ2-2; d_gene: -; abundance: -; CDR3nt: TGTGCCAGCAGTGAAGAAGAAACAGGGACCGGGGAGCTGTTTTTT; CDR3aa: CASSEEETGTGELFF
v_gene: TRBV7-2; len: 17; j_gene: TRBJ1-3; d_gene: -; abundance: -; CDR3nt: TGTGCCAGCAGCCCTGGCCCCTTCGGGTTCTCTGGAAACACCATATATTTT; CDR3aa: CASSPGPFGFSGNTIYF
v_gene: TRBV7-2; len: 16; j_gene: TRBJ2-7; d_gene: TRBD1; abundance: -; CDR3nt: TGTGCCAGCAGCTTAAGCATCGCGACAGGGGATGCCGAGCAGTACTTC; CDR3aa: CASSLSIATGDAEQYF
v_gene: TRBV6-5; len: 15; j_gene: TRBJ2-7; d_gene: TRBD1; abundance: -; CDR3nt: TGTGCCAGCAACCCCTCGGGACAGGCTCTATACGAGCAGTACTTC; CDR3aa: CASNPSGQALYEQYF
v_gene: TRBV5-4; len: 14; j_gene: TRBJ2-7; d_gene: TRBD1; abundance: -; CDR3nt: TGTGCCAGCAGCTCTACAGGGGTACTCGACGAGCAGTACTTC; CDR3aa: CASSSTGVLDEQYF
v_gene: TRBV7-9; len: 15; j_gene: TRBJ2-3; d_gene: TRBD2; abundance: -; CDR3nt: TGTGCCAGCAGCCTAGCTAGCGGCAGCACAGATACGCAGTATTTT; CDR3aa: CASSLASGSTDTQYF
v_gene: TRBV5-1; len: 13; j_gene: TRBJ2-1; d_gene: -; abundance: -; CDR3nt: TGCGCCAGCAGCAACCCGACAGAAAATGAGCAGTTCTTC; CDR3aa: CASSNPTENEQFF
v_gene: TRBV5-4; len: 15; j_gene: TRBJ2-3; d_gene: -; abundance: -; CDR3nt: TGTGCCAGCAGCTTGGGCGAGTCTAGCACAGATACGCAGTATTTT; CDR3aa: CASSLGESSTDTQYF
v_gene: TRBV6-2/TRBV6-3; len: 16; j_gene: TRBJ1-1; d_gene: TRBD1; abundance: -; CDR3nt: TGTGCCAGCAGTCCCTCCCCCGGGACAGTGAACACTGAAGCTTTCTTT; CDR3aa: CASSPSPGTVNTEAFF
v_gene: TRBV6-2/TRBV6-3; len: 12; j_gene: TRBJ2-7; d_gene: -; abundance: -; CDR3nt: TGTGCCAGCAGTTACTTCAACTACGAGCAGTACTTC; CDR3aa: CASSYFNYEQYF
v_gene: TRBV24-1; len: 15; j_gene: TRBJ2-1; d_gene: TRBD2; abundance: -; CDR3nt: TGTGCCACCCAAGGAGCGGGAACGCCCTACAATGAGCAGTTCTTC; CDR3aa: CATQGAGTPYNEQFF
v_gene: TRBV24-1; len: 13; j_gene: TRBJ2-7; d_gene: TRBD1; abundance: -; CDR3nt: TGTGCCACCAGTGAGTACAGGGGTAACGAGCAGTACTTC; CDR3aa: CATSEYRGNEQYF